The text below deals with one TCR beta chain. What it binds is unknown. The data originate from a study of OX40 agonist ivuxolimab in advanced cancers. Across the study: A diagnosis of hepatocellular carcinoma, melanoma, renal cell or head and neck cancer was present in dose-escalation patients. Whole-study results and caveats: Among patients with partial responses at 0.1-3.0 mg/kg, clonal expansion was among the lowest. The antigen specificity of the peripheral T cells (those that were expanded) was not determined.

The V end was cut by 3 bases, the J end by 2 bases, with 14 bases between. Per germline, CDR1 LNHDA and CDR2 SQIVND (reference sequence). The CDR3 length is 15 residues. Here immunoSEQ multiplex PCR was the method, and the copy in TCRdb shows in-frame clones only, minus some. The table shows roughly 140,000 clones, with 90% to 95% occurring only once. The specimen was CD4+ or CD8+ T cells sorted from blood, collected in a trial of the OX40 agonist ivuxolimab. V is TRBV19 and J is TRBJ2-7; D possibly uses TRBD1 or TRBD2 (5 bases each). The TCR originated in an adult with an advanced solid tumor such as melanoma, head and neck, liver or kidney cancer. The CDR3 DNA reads TGTGCCAGTAGTATTCCCGGGGCCAGAGCCTACGAGCAGTACTTC. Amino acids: CASSIPGARAYEQYF.